This entry concerns a single TCR gamma chain. The antigen remains undetermined. Trimming removed 0 bases from V and 4 bases from J; junction bases left unmatched: 9. Per germline, CDR1 VINAFY and CDR2 YDVSNSKD. The CDR3 loop spans 15 amino acids. After alphabeta T cell depletion, CD3+ Vdelta1+ Vdelta2- thymocytes were sorted. This record belongs to a study of Vδ1+ human thymocytes. Broader study findings: Unexpected Vdelta2 sequences could cause misinterpretation of bulk repertoire data. TRG sequences recurred across donors, whereas TRD sequences stayed essentially private. In the thymus, TRG and TRD repertoires looked highly polyclonal with Gaussian CDR3 lengths. Thymic delta-chain repertoires held 20% to 25% Vdelta2 sequences and few Vdelta3, despite high sort purity.

The template was reverse-transcribed extracted RNA. Pooled V-gene forward primers with one constant-region reverse primer generated the CDR3 amplicons by multiplex PCR. TCRdb made new clone calls on the multiplex PCR reads using CATT. The table lists 8,500 to 13,000 gamma-chain clones, around 42% of them singletons. The chain uses TRGV5 and TRGJ1 or TRGJ2. The J gene comes from matching the DNA to germline here; TCRdb lacks it. This TCR was recovered from a boy less than two years old who had congenital heart surgery. Sequencing input: Vdelta1+ gamma-delta thymocytes from the thymus. Subset: FACS-sorted CD3+ TCRalphabeta- TCRVdelta1+ TCRVdelta2- thymocytes. The CDR3 coding sequence is TGTGCCACCTGGGACAGGCCCCCCCTCTATTATAAGAAACTCTTT. Translated: CATWDRPPLYYKKLF.